A selection of T cell receptor beta chains follows, all from one sample in a study of T-cell memory formation after mild COVID-19. TCRdb processed the 5' RACE reads anew with MiXCR; each CDR3 protein has one entry. The data show under 350,000 distinct CDR3 sequences, around 15% seen once. Input material: PBMCs or a T cell subset sorted from them (not recorded which). The receptors come from a man between 18 and 35 years old who had mild COVID-19 (a few samples of this study predate the infection). Cell type and time point are not known. Each CDR3 is given with its conserved first and last residue.

v_call	cdr3_length	j_call	cdr3_aa
TRBV21-1	16	TRBJ2-2	CAGTSGGPGDTGELFF
TRBV7-2	17	TRBJ2-1	CASSLVAGRSSYNEQFF
TRBV11-2	14	TRBJ2-1	CASSLVGGYNEQFF
TRBV18	16	TRBJ2-1	CASSPLGLENYNEQFF
TRBV5-1	15	TRBJ2-3	CASSQDRGNADTQYF
TRBV4-1	15	TRBJ2-1	CASSQNRGPYNEQFF
TRBV7-3	15	TRBJ2-2	CASSPPGGNTGELFF
TRBV12-3/TRBV12-4	13	TRBJ2-2	CASAPTRTGELFF
TRBV5-1	15	TRBJ2-7	CASSATWLRSYEQYF
TRBV20-1	13	TRBJ2-1	CSAPWPEYNEQFF
TRBV9	15	TRBJ2-5	CASSVNSGTGETQYF
TRBV7-9	16	TRBJ2-3	CASSPGAGPRTDTQYF
TRBV20-1	17	TRBJ2-3	CSARWRLAGGHADTQYF
TRBV7-9	15	TRBJ2-3	CASSLVLAGIDTQYF
TRBV12-3/TRBV12-4	14	TRBJ2-3	CASSFGGALDTQYF
TRBV5-1	17	TRBJ2-6	CASSLPTGGGGANVLTF
TRBV5-4	16	TRBJ2-3	CASSLEQDGGVDTQYF
TRBV7-2	14	TRBJ2-2	CASSLIGAPGELFF
TRBV20-1	15	TRBJ2-1	CSARGRGPSYNEQFF
TRBV5-1	16	TRBJ1-1	CASSLGAQGRVTEAFF
TRBV15	12	TRBJ2-7	CATSRNRGEQYF
TRBV10-3	13	TRBJ2-4	CAISESERGIQYF
TRBV5-1	13	TRBJ2-3	CASSFLPTDTQYF
TRBV5-1	16	TRBJ2-3	CASSLGGLAGADTQYF
TRBV5-5	15	TRBJ2-2	CASSLGVLNTGELFF
TRBV5-1	15	TRBJ2-5	CASSPADLGGETQYF
TRBV20-1	13	TRBJ1-5	CSAGTGGHQPQHF
TRBV9	15	TRBJ1-1	CASSVDGDSNTEAFF
TRBV7-2	14	TRBJ2-7	CASSRDRNSYEQYF
TRBV4-2	14	TRBJ2-1	CASSQGGGGNEQFF
TRBV3-1	18	TRBJ2-7	CASSQDRQGAAPPYEQYF
TRBV6-2/TRBV6-3	16	TRBJ2-1	CASTTRQTGTYNEQFF
TRBV6-5	12	TRBJ2-1	CASSYPGNEQFF
TRBV12-3/TRBV12-4	16	TRBJ2-7	CASSPPAQRGLEEQYF
TRBV5-1	15	TRBJ2-3	CASSLGTPSTDTQYF
TRBV6-2/TRBV6-3	15	TRBJ2-2	CASKPPVRYTGELFF
TRBV7-2	15	TRBJ2-5	CASSLGGSAGETQYF
TRBV20-1	14	TRBJ2-1	CSARKGGPYNEQFF
TRBV5-1	16	TRBJ2-1	CASSPSPGLATDEQFF
TRBV7-9	12	TRBJ1-5	CASSGWEQPQHF
TRBV4-3	15	TRBJ1-6	CASSQYRVVNSPLHF
TRBV4-2	16	TRBJ2-3	CASSPLAGGITDTQYF